This TCR beta chain was identified in a study of persistence of HIV-infected CD4 T cells. In regard to this clone: Its antigen is still unknown.

An overlapping HIV-1 Gag peptide pool stimulated these cells at approximately 1 ug/peptide/mL. CD40L/CD69 double-negative CD45RO-high memory CD4+ T cells were collected. The immunoSEQ assay was version 4, run in survey mode. Template was genomic DNA at 10 ng/uL, with up to 1 ug used per sample. TCRdb keeps only in-frame clones here, not all; method: immunoSEQ multiplex PCR. The repertoire holds tens of thousands of clones, with 78% as singletons. The material sequenced was CD4+ T cells sorted from PBMCs after approximately 19-hour stimulation, taken from a patient who received antiretroviral therapy. The source is an adult man with HIV who was CMV-seropositive.

CDR3 DNA: TGCGCCAGCAGCCAAACAGGGTTCAGTAACAATGAGCAGTTCTTC. It translates to CASSQTGFSNNEQFF. The chain has TRBV4-3 and TRBJ2-1; weak D call: TRBD1 (6 bases). The CDR3 has 15 amino acids. V lost 2 bases to trimming and J lost 5 bases, with 13 bases between them. Germline V gene lookup returns CDR1 LGHNA and CDR2 YSLEER.